The sequence of this T cell receptor beta chain was determined in a study of blood T cell repertoires in COVID-19 (dated by TCRdb to between 2020 and 2021). A note on the overall study: Samples from collaborators originated in the United States, Italy and Spain and spanned both the acute and convalescent phases of COVID-19. Where available, HLA class I and class II types were taken from metadata supplied by the sample provider and were not determined by assay-based typing. Subjects who had been exposed to COVID-19, were actively infected with it, or had recovered from it provided the deeply sampled blood TCRbeta repertoires that made up the dataset. The repertoires were made available in a free public database intended to serve as a resource for research on the immune response to SARS-CoV-2. The samples were drawn from the first 160 participants of the ongoing ImmuneRACE study and from more than 1,000 subjects provided by 6 global collaborators. Sample metadata almost always included a de-identified subject ID, COVID-19 status, age in years and sex. The prospective study material was composed of cDNA or gDNA derived from T cells, B-cell-depleted T cells, or PBMCs.

TCRbeta CDR3 regions were amplified from genomic DNA by means of the immunoSEQ Assay, a bias-controlled multiplex PCR. The source study handled its data this way. The number of nucleated cells in each sample was estimated by amplification of reference gene primers within the assay. To quantify the absolute abundance of each unique TCRbeta CDR3 rearrangement, sequence reads were collapsed and filtered. Productive Simpson clonality was computed per sample as the square root of Simpson's diversity index over productive rearrangements. The immuneACCESS repertoire file appears here via TCRdb, limited to in-frame rearrangements. These files lack a portion of the clones; in checked studies, under half of the deficit traces to unresolved V genes, and the cause of the others is not known. D and trimming come from the DNA, and the V and J calls and clone size come from that table. This sample is represented by some 130,000 clones; approximately 80% of them were singletons. In total, the top ten clones hold about 10% of the sample.

What the research found in general, with its limitations: How much clinical and demographic metadata was included differed by source and by participant, and the metadata was provided uncurated.

Trimming costs V 6 bases and J 6 bases, and their ends lie 26 bases apart. The CDR3, from cysteine to phenylalanine, totals 18 residues. The read is trimmed to its CDR3 DNA, 54 bases read in frame from base 1. Sequences MNHEY (CDR1) and SMNVEV (CDR2) are obtained from the germline V gene (reference sequence). Points on this clone: It lacks a known antigen. Nothing much larger sits one base from this clone, and base qualities are not available.

A second Seattle source provided samples from volunteer blood donors who had recovered from COVID-19. Whole blood was collected in K2EDTA tubes by collaborating institutions according to the institutions' own protocols. For TCRbeta analysis, collaborators shipped samples in one of three forms: frozen whole blood, isolated PBMCs, or DNA extracted from either of those sample types. The receptor comes from a man in his 60s who had recovered from COVID-19. The sample was peripheral blood. Recombination joined TRBV27 with TRBJ2-2; TRBD2 is a weak D gene call, 7 bases matching. The DNA sequence follows: TGTGCCAGCAGCCTACAATCGGTTGGGGGGGGGCCTGCCGGGGAGCTGTTTTTT. It translates as CASSLQSVGGGPAGELFF.